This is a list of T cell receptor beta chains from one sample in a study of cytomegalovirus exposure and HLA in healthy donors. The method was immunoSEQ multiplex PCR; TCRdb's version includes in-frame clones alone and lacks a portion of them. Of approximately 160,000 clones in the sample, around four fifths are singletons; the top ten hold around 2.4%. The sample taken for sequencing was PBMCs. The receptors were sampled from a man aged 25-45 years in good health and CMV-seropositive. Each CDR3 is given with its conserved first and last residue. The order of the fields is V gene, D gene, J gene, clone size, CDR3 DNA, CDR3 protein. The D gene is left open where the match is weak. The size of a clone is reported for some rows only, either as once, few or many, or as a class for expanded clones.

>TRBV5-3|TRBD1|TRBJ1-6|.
TGTGCCAGAAGCTTGCAGTGGGTCGGACAGGGTAATTCACCCCTCCACTTT
CARSLQWVGQGNSPLHF
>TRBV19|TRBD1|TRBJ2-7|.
TGTGCCAGTAACTCCCCAGGACAGGGGGCCTACGAGCAGTACTTC
CASNSPGQGAYEQYF
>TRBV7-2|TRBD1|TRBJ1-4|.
TGTGCCAGCAGCTCTCGACAGGGGGTTTATAATGAAAAACTGTTTTTT
CASSSRQGVYNEKLFF
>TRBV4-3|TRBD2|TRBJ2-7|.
TGCGCCAGCAGCCAAGCAGCAGGCGGGGGGGCTTACGAGCAGTACTTC
CASSQAAGGGAYEQYF
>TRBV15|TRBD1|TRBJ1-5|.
TGTGCCACCAGCAGGGGACAGAATCAGCCCCAGCATTTT
CATSRGQNQPQHF
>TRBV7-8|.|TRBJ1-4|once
TGTGCCAGCAGCTCGGGATACAGGGCTTGGGAAAAACTGTTTTTT
CASSSGYRAWEKLFF
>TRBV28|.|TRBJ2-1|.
TGTGCCAGCAGTTTAGGGGGGAAGCAGTTCTTC
CASSLGGKQFF
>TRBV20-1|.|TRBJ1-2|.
TGCAGTGCCGGTCAAGCGGGGGGCTACACCTTC
CSAGQAGGYTF
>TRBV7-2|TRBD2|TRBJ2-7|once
TGTGCCAGCAGCTTTACTAGCGGGGGGCCTACCAGCTCCTACGAGCAGTACTTC
CASSFTSGGPTSSYEQYF
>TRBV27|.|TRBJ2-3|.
TGTGCCGCAGGGGCGACAGATACGCAGTATTTT
CAAGATDTQYF
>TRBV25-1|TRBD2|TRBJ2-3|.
TGTGCCAGCAGTGAATCCTTCCGGGGGGGTGTCACAGATACGCAGTATTTT
CASSESFRGGVTDTQYF
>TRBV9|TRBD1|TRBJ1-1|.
TGTGCCAGCAGCCTCCGGCAGGGGGCCAACACTGAAGCTTTCTTT
CASSLRQGANTEAFF
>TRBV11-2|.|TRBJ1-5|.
TGTGCCAGCAGCTTAGTATCTGGGGGGGGTCAGCCCCAGCATTTT
CASSLVSGGGQPQHF
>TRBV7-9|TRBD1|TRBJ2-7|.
TGTGCCAGCAGCCACCGCGACAGGGTATACGAGCAGTACTTC
CASSHRDRVYEQYF
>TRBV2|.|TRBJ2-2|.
TGTGCCAGCAAAATTGGGCTGAGCACCGGGGAGCTGTTTTTT
CASKIGLSTGELFF
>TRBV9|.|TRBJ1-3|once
TGTGCCAGCAGCGTAGAGGCGGCGAGTTTCGCCATATATTTT
CASSVEAASFAIYF
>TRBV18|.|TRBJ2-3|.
TGTGCCAGCTCACCAAAAGGGGTTACGACAGATACGCAGTATTTT
CASSPKGVTTDTQYF
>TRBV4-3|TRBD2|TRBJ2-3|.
TGCGCCAGCAGCCAAGGCATCCGGGGGGGAAGCACAGATACGCAGTATTTT
CASSQGIRGGSTDTQYF
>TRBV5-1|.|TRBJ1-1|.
TGCGCCAGCAGCTTGGTCGGGTCGAACACTGAAGCTTTCTTT
CASSLVGSNTEAFF
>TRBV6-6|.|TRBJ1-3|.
TGTGCCAGCAGTTACGGCAGGGTCTCTGGAAACACCATATATTTT
CASSYGRVSGNTIYF
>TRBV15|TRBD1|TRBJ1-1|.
TGTGCCACCAGCAGAGACGACAGGGGGAACACTGAAGCTTTCTTT
CATSRDDRGNTEAFF
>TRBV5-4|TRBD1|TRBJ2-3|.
TGTGCCAGCAGCGAAGGGACAGGGCCTAAGCCAGATACGCAGTATTTT
CASSEGTGPKPDTQYF
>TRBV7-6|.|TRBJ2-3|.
TGTGCCAGCAGCTTTACCGACTACACAGATACGCAGTATTTT
CASSFTDYTDTQYF
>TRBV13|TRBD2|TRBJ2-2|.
TGTGCCAGCAGCTTAAACGCGGGGGGGACCGGGGAGCTGTTTTTT
CASSLNAGGTGELFF
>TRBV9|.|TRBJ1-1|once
TGTGCCAGCAGCCACATGGAAACAGGGCCTCTCACTGAAGCTTTCTTT
CASSHMETGPLTEAFF
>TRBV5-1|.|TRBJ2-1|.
TGCGCCAGCAGCTTGGTACGGGTCGGGAATGAGCAGTTCTTC
CASSLVRVGNEQFF
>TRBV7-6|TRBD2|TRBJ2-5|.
TGTGCCAGCAGCCGGGGGGGGCAAGAGACCCAGTACTTC
CASSRGGQETQYF
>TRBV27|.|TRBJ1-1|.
TGTGCCAGCAGTTTGGGGCAAATGGGGCAAACTGAAGCTTTCTTT
CASSLGQMGQTEAFF
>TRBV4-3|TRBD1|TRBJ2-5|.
TGCGCCAGCAGCCAAGACCCCTCCGGACAGGGGAGGGAGACCCAGTACTTC
CASSQDPSGQGRETQYF
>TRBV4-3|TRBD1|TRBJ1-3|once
TGCGCCAGCAGCCAAGAGGACAGGGGTAGAAACACCATATATTTT
CASSQEDRGRNTIYF
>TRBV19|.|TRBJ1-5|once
TGTGCCACCTACCCGGGGGGCCCTAATCAGCCCCAGCATTTT
CATYPGGPNQPQHF
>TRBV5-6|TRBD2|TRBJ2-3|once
TGTGCCAGCAGCTTTGGTCGGGGAGGGAACGCAGATACGCAGTATTTT
CASSFGRGGNADTQYF
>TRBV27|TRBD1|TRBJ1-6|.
TGTGCCAGCCTGGGACAGAAAAATTCACCCCTCCACTTT
CASLGQKNSPLHF
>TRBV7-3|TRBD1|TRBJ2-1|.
TGTGCCAGCAGCTCACGGACAGGGATACCCTACAATGAGCAGTTCTTC
CASSSRTGIPYNEQFF
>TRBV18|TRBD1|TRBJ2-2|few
TGTGCCAGCTCCTTCCAGGGGGCGACCGGGGAGCTGTTTTTT
CASSFQGATGELFF
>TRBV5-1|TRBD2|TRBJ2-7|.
TGCGCCAGCAGCTACCAAGGACTAGCGGGGGGGCGCGAGCAGTACTTC
CASSYQGLAGGREQYF
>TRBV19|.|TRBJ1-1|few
TGTGCCAGTAGCAACTTACAGGGTGTTTGGGTCACTGAAGCTTTCTTT
CASSNLQGVWVTEAFF
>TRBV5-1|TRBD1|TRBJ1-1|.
TGCGCCAGCAGCCGGGGACAGGGGGCAGCTGAAGCTTTCTTT
CASSRGQGAAEAFF
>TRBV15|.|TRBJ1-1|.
TGTGCCACCAGCAGAGGAGGCGGACAGTCCCCTGAAGCTTTCTTT
CATSRGGGQSPEAFF
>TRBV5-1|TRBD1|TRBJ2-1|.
TGCGCCAGCAGCTTGGAGGGACAGATATACAATGAGCAGTTCTTC
CASSLEGQIYNEQFF
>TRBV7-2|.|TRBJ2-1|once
TGTGCCAGCAGCTTGGGAGGCCGAGGTGAGCAGTTCTTC
CASSLGGRGEQFF
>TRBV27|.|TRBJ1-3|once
TGTGCCAGCAGCCCCCACTACGGGGACTCCTCTGGAAACACCATATATTTT
CASSPHYGDSSGNTIYF
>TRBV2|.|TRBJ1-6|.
TGTGCCAGCAGTGCTCTGACAGGTGATAATTCACCCCTCCACTTT
CASSALTGDNSPLHF
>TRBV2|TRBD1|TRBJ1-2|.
TGTGCCAGCAGGAGGGGACAGGGGAGTAGTGGCTACACCTTC
CASRRGQGSSGYTF
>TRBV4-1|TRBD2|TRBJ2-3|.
TGCGCCAGCAGCCAGTTAGCGGGGGGCTACACAGATACGCAGTATTTT
CASSQLAGGYTDTQYF
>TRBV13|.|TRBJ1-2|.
TGTGCCAGCAGCTTAGTGGGCAACCCCTATGGCTACACCTTC
CASSLVGNPYGYTF
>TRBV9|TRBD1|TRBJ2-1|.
TGTGCCAGTGGACAGGGGGGGGATGAGCAGTTCTTC
CASGQGGDEQFF
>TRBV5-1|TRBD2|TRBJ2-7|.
TGCGCCAGCCGGACTAGCGGGACCTACGAGCAGTACTTC
CASRTSGTYEQYF